This TCR beta chain is drawn from a study of cytomegalovirus exposure and HLA in healthy donors. Study-wide points: The classifier reportedly diagnosed cytomegalovirus status with high specificity and sensitivity. The study designated 150 to 200 TCR beta chains cytomegalovirus-associated.

V was clipped by 4 bases and J by 6 bases; unmatched bases: 10. CDR1 is LNHDA and CDR2 is SQIVND in the germline V gene (reference sequence). The CDR3 has 15 residues. The data were produced by immunoSEQ multiplex PCR, yet TCRdb's version contains in-frame clones alone and is incomplete. There are about 140,000 clones in the sample; roughly 90% occur only once, and under 0.8% lies in the top ten. This clone was detected only a few times. Its antigen is unknown. The donors were part of the validation cohort, which consisted of about 120 subjects and was separate from the first cohort of under 750 subjects.

The TCR was taken from a young man in good health and CMV-seronegative. Sample: PBMCs. The chain is built from TRBV19 and TRBJ1-2; 8 bases line up with TRBD1. The chain's CDR3 is CASSTALDRADGYTF. In DNA, the CDR3 is TGTGCCAGTAGTACGGCGTTGGACAGGGCGGATGGCTACACCTTC.